Included here is one TCR beta chain sequence, with context. This clonotype appeared many times. Its antigen is not yet known. No per-base quality is available; no much larger clone lies one base away. The sample comes from a study of T cells after yellow fever vaccination (dated by TCRdb to about 2019). Describing the broader study: The SMART-Seq v4 Ultra Low Input RNA kit was used to prepare libraries from fractions with low cell numbers. Two healthy male donors, one aged 18 to 29 and one aged 30 to 40 years, were included in the cohort. Blood samples were taken at several timepoints before and after primary and secondary immunization, and bulk PBMC replicates and cell subsets were isolated. To follow T-cell clones before and after primary and booster YFV17D yellow fever vaccination, bulk TCR alpha and beta repertoires were sequenced over time.

The germline V gene supplies CDR1 SGHAT and CDR2 FQNNGV. V loses 5 bases at its end and J loses 2 bases; junction bases beyond the gene matches: 12. The CDR3 holds 18 amino acids from the cysteine to the phenylalanine. Only CDR3 DNA remains: 54 bases, in frame from the first base. What the work shows at the level of the full study, not this receptor alone: A small share of clonotypes occurred in both CD4 and CD8 compartments, likely arising from convergent recombination. FACS-sorted repertoires could contain abundant contaminating clonotypes from the bulk population, so computational filtering was required. The secondary T-cell response was weaker than the primary response but faster, peaking on day 5 instead of day 15. Because only two donors were included in the study, the extent to which the findings can be generalized is limited. Most clones expanded after primary vaccination were re-detected after the booster (96% of CD4 and 80% to 90% of CD8), suggesting broad memory maintenance.

The treatment or condition label here, explained by the study, means: live attenuated yellow fever vaccine strain. At each blood-draw timepoint, two biological replicates of bulk PBMCs were obtained. A standard Ficoll-Paque protocol was used to isolate PBMCs from peripheral blood. TriZol was used to extract RNA from bulk PBMCs, CD4 and CD8 fractions, and dextramer-positive and dextramer-negative fractions. TCR cDNA was synthesized by 5'RACE template switching, through which a universal primer site and unique molecular identifiers were introduced. cDNA synthesis was primed from both the TCR alpha and TCR beta constant segments. Library amplification involved two PCR steps, and the second step added sample barcodes and sequencing adapters. Libraries were sequenced on Illumina HiSeq 2500 (2x100 bp) or NovaSeq (2x150 bp). The study's own analysis went as follows. MIGEC handled demultiplexing of reads and collapsing into UMI consensus sequences, while MiXCR performed V(D)J alignment. Clonotypes responding to the vaccine were identified with edgeR on replicate PBMC samples, with the criteria of FDR below 0.01 and a log2 fold change above 5 up to day 15. Bulk clonotypes were assigned CD4 or CD8 identity according to which sequenced CD4 or CD8 repertoire held them at higher abundance. The public reads were reanalyzed by TCRdb: fastp trimming at Q25, MiXCR alignment, in-frame beta chains only. When rows share a CDR3 protein, they turn into one entry using the most common DNA and genes. Here the V and J calls rest on TCRdb's processing, not on the authors' analysis. Within this sample are about 340,000 distinct CDR3 sequences, with 8.7% of them counted one time only. Together, the top ten hold under 20% of the sample.

This sequence was found in a man younger than 35 who received the YFV17D yellow fever vaccine. This chain joins TRBV11-2 to TRBJ1-3; a stretch of 10 junction bases matches TRBD1. Here the sequenced sample was PBMCs, taken on the day of the first yellow fever vaccination. The CDR3 here reads CASSPGWGQGLPGNTIYF. At the DNA level, the sequence is TGTGCCAGCAGCCCCGGATGGGGACAGGGGTTGCCTGGAAACACCATATATTTT.